The 8 T cell receptor beta chains reported below all come from one sample, sequenced in a study of T cell responses to AZD1222 COVID-19 vaccine. Produced via immunoSEQ multiplex PCR; TCRdb's table is partial and in-frame only. The sample carries over 150,000 clones, roughly nine tenths recorded once. The sample consisted of peripheral blood, taken on day 0 of MenACWY control vaccination. The source is an adult in good health.

V usage is TRBV2 and J usage is TRBJ1-1; 8 bases line up with TRBD1. The CDR3 loop spans 15 amino acids. J gave up 3 bases and V 6 bases, and 9 bases lay outside the gene matches. Germline lookup yields CDR1 SNHLY and CDR2 FYNNEI. This CDR3 reads CASSWDRLSDTEAFF. In nucleotides, the CDR3 is TGTGCCAGCAGCTGGGACAGGCTCTCGGACACTGAAGCTTTCTTT.

The chain recombines TRBV9 with TRBJ2-3; D may be TRBD2 (5 bases). The CDR3 loop spans 14 amino acids. The germline V gene has CDR1 SGDLS and CDR2 YYNGEE. V was trimmed by 0 bases and J by 2 bases, leaving 7 bases between them. The CDR3 is CASSVDGITDTQYF. For the CDR3, the DNA is TGTGCCAGCAGCGTAGACGGGATCACAGATACGCAGTATTTT.

The chain is built from TRBV7-6 and TRBJ1-1; D possibly corresponds to TRBD1 (6 bases). The V gene's germline CDR1 is SGHVS and CDR2 FNYEAQ. The CDR3 contains 15 residues. Deletions cut 5 bases from V and 1 base from J, with 14 bases between. For the CDR3, the DNA is TGTGCCAGCAGCATCGTACAGGGTACGAACACTGAAGCTTTCTTT. This sequence encodes CASSIVQGTNTEAFF.

This clone was detected a few times. J is TRBJ2-1 and V is TRBV6-5; D perhaps matches TRBD2 (5 bases). V was pared by 7 bases and J by 0 bases, with 13 bases between. Germline V CDR1 and CDR2: MNHEY, SVGAGI. This CDR3 is built from 15 residues. The CDR3 DNA is TGTGCCAGCATTTTACTAGAGACCTCCTACAATGAGCAGTTCTTC. This codes for CASILLETSYNEQFF.

This clone has a single count. A junction end diverges from the germline sequence, so it may reflect a read error. In DNA form, the CDR3 reads TGTGCCAGCAGTGACTCGGGGGCCAGCACAGATACGCAGTATTTT. Translated: CASSDSGASTDTQYF. The V call is TRBV6-5, the J call TRBJ2-3; D possibly uses TRBD1 or TRBD2 (6 bases each). The CDR3 spans 15 residues. Germline V CDR1 and CDR2: MNHEY, SVGAGI.

With respect to this clone: Different DNA sequences within this sample yield the same CDR3. The gene calls are TRBV7-9 and TRBJ1-6, with a possible D match to TRBD1 (5 bases). Germline CDR1 is SEHNR and CDR2 is FQNEAQ (reference sequence). V was shortened by 3 bases and J by 6 bases, with 9 bases between the two germline ends. CDR3 length equals 14 residues. The CDR3 coding sequence is TGTGCCAGCAGCTTCCAGGGACTTAATTCACCCCTCCACTTT. It specifies CASSFQGLNSPLHF.

J is TRBJ2-3 and V is TRBV11-3; TRBD1 might be the D (5 bases). Germline V lookup: CDR1 SGHNT, CDR2 YENEEA. The CDR3 extends over 14 amino acids. Between the trimmed V and J ends, which lost 0 bases and 2 bases, there was a span of 6 bases. CDR3 in DNA: TGTGCCAGCAGCTTAGAGGGGCCCACAGATACGCAGTATTTT. Translation gives CASSLEGPTDTQYF.

This clone occurred a few times. The V call is TRBV18, the J call TRBJ1-3; D unresolved. The V and J ends lost 6 bases and 3 bases respectively, with 15 bases between them. This CDR3 has 15 residues. The V gene's germline CDR1 is KGHSH and CDR2 LQKENI. CDR3 in amino acids: CASSASRGVGNTIYF. CDR3 coding DNA: TGTGCCAGCTCTGCCTCGCGGGGTGTTGGAAACACCATATATTTT.